Below, 20 T cell receptor beta chains from the same sample are listed, as sequenced in a study of T cell repertoires in cytomegalovirus infection. TCRdb re-derived calls from the reads in MiXCR, one entry per CDR3 protein. The sample has under 300,000 distinct CDR3 sequences, 17% seen once. Sequenced sample: CD8+ T cells from PBMCs. These receptors came from a human donor in good health (CMV status not recorded). Some clones in this sample may be carry-over from other donors' samples.

This clonotype has more than one count but fewer than ten. In DNA, the CDR3 is TGTGCCAGCAGCCCGATCAGGTCAGGCGGGCAAGAGACCCAGTACTTC. Amino acids: CASSPIRSGGQETQYF. The chain uses TRBV5-4 and TRBJ2-5, with TRBD2 as a possible D gene (5 bases). The length of the CDR3 is 16 residues. With 4 bases removed from V and 2 bases from J, the gap between germline ends came to 18 bases. Germline V gives CDR1 SGHNT, CDR2 YYREEE (reference sequence).

In its sample, this clonotype was seen a few times. The chain is built from TRBV29-1 and TRBJ1-1, with 7 bases fitting TRBD1. V trimming: 7 bases; J trimming: 5 bases; junction bases outside the gene matches: 1. The CDR3 has 10 residues. The germline CDR1 and CDR2 sequences are SQVTM and ANQGSEA. CDR3 region: CSAGGTEAFF. CDR3 bases: TGCAGCGCAGGGGGGACTGAAGCTTTCTTT.

This clonotype appeared many times. The rearrangement uses TRBV29-1 and TRBJ1-5; perhaps TRBD1 as D (5 bases). The CDR3 is 12 amino acids. V dropped 4 bases and J dropped 4 bases, with 8 bases sitting between them. CDR1 and CDR2 from the germline V gene are SQVTM and ANQGSEA. CDR3 loop: CSVVQGNQPQHF. CDR3 coding DNA: TGCAGCGTTGTTCAGGGTAATCAGCCCCAGCATTTT.

This clonotype has a handful of counts. The rearrangement links TRBV27 to TRBJ2-2; D is unclear. Trimming pared 4 bases from V and 1 base from J, leaving 7 bases between. CDR1 and CDR2 (germline): MNHEY, SMNVEV (reference sequence). This CDR3 has 14 amino acids. CDR3 sequence reads: CASSSYLNTGELFF. The CDR3, as DNA: TGTGCCAGCAGTTCCTACCTGAACACCGGGGAGCTGTTTTTT.

This clonotype came up a few times. The gene calls are TRBV7-9 and TRBJ2-7, with 12 nucleotides matching TRBD1. The germline V gene encodes CDR1 SEHNR and CDR2 FQNEAQ (reference sequence). This CDR3 spans 15 amino acids. Unmatched junction bases numbered 7, after V lost 3 bases and J lost 7 bases. In DNA, the CDR3 is TGTGCCAGCAGCTTCCCGGGACAGGGGGCTCGTGAGCAGTACTTC. Amino acid sequence: CASSFPGQGAREQYF.

The chain joins TRBV7-9 to TRBJ1-2; 7 bases map to TRBD1. The CDR3 extends over 12 amino acids. Germline V CDR1 and CDR2: SEHNR, FQNEAQ (reference sequence). Unmatched junction bases numbered 4, after V lost 4 bases and J lost 8 bases. The CDR3 DNA reads as TGTGCCAGCAGCTCGGACAGGAGGGGCTACACCTTC. As protein: CASSSDRRGYTF.

This clonotype appeared a few times. The chain's CDR3 is CASSEARGLRYEQYF. In DNA form, the CDR3 reads TGTGCCAGCAGTGAAGCGCGGGGACTCCGCTACGAGCAGTACTTC. This chain links TRBV2 with TRBJ2-7; D possibly corresponds to TRBD2 (6 bases). This CDR3 region has 15 residues. V lost 0 bases and J 3 bases, leaving 12 bases between the germline ends. Per the germline V gene, CDR1 is SNHLY and CDR2 is FYNNEI.

The J gene is TRBJ2-1, the V gene TRBV29-1, with TRBD2 as a possible D gene (6 bases). The germline V gene encodes CDR1 SQVTM and CDR2 ANQGSEA. The germline V and J ends were trimmed by 5 bases and 1 base, with 9 bases remaining between them. The CDR3 consists of 13 residues. CDR3 nucleotide sequence: TGCAGCGTTTCTGGGGGGTCCTACAATGAGCAGTTCTTC. As protein: CSVSGGSYNEQFF.

The table lists this clonotype with many counts. The chain links TRBV7-2 to TRBJ2-1; no firm D call. V was shortened by 8 bases and J by 5 bases, with 7 bases between the two germline ends. This CDR3 has 11 amino acids. Germline CDR1 and CDR2: SGHTA and FQGNSA. CDR3: CASSPHNEQFF. The CDR3 coding sequence is TGTGCCAGCTCCCCACACAATGAGCAGTTCTTC.

J is TRBJ2-3 and V is TRBV7-6; TRBD1 aligns across 8 bases. CDR3 length: 16 amino acids. Germline assignment: CDR1 SGHVS and CDR2 FNYEAQ. With 4 bases clipped from V and 5 bases from J, the junction kept 11 bases outside the gene matches. CDR3 sequence (DNA): TGTGCCAGCAGCTCCGAGGGCAGGGGGCACGGAGATACGCAGTATTTT. Amino acid sequence: CASSSEGRGHGDTQYF.

This clonotype showed up many times. This sequence joins TRBV6-1 and TRBJ2-4; the D gene could be TRBD1 or TRBD2 (5 bases each). CDR1 and CDR2 (germline): MNHNS, SASEGT. CDR3 length equals 15 residues. The V end was cut by 6 bases, the J end by 5 bases, with 17 bases between. Here the CDR3 DNA reads TGTGCCAGCAGAACCATCTGGGACGGAGAAAACATTCAGTACTTC. It specifies CASRTIWDGENIQYF.

This clonotype was counted a few times. The V and J genes are TRBV24-1 and TRBJ1-3; 11 bases are a match to TRBD1. CDR1 and CDR2 (germline): KGHDR, SFDVKD. The CDR3 is made up of 17 amino acids. The V and J ends lost 6 bases and 2 bases, in that order; junction bases with no gene match: 8. The CDR3 loop reads CATSTAGTGGAGNTIYF. CDR3 DNA sequence: TGTGCCACCAGTACGGCGGGGACAGGGGGTGCTGGAAACACCATATATTTT.

Only a few counts were recorded for this clonotype. The CDR3 here is CATARDRALGQPQHF. For the CDR3, the DNA is TGTGCCACGGCGAGGGACCGTGCCCTCGGTCAGCCCCAGCATTTT. The chain joins TRBV15 to TRBJ1-5, with D possibly matching TRBD1 (5 bases). V lost 9 bases and J lost 6, with 21 bases in between. Germline V gene lookup returns CDR1 LNHNV and CDR2 YYDKDF (reference sequence). The CDR3 contains 15 residues. The full variable domain, its missing parts supplied by reference TRBV15 and TRBJ1-5, is DAMVIQNPRYQVTQFGKPVTLSCSQTLNHNVMYWYQQKSSQAPKLLFHYYDKDFNNEADTPDNFQSRRPNTSFCFLDIRSPGLGDTAMYLCATARDRALGQPQHFGDGTRLSIL.

The J gene is TRBJ2-1, the V gene TRBV5-1; 7 bases are shared with TRBD1. Germline V gives CDR1 SGHRS, CDR2 YFSETQ. V lost 3 bases, J lost 7 bases, and 4 bases stayed unmatched. The CDR3 has 13 residues. CDR3 DNA sequence: TGCGCCAGCAGCTGGGGACAGCCTAATGAGCAGTTCTTC. This sequence encodes CASSWGQPNEQFF.

V usage is TRBV20-1 and J usage is TRBJ1-4, with no clear D. Trimming shortened V by 2 bases and J by 0 bases, and 7 bases separated the two germline ends. The CDR3 totals 14 residues. Germline V lookup: CDR1 DFQATT, CDR2 SNEGSKA (reference sequence). CDR3 nucleotides: TGCAGTGCTAGACCCCGAGCAACTAATGAAAAACTGTTTTTT. Translating it yields CSARPRATNEKLFF.

This clonotype was found a few times. This chain links TRBV7-3 with TRBJ2-2; tentative D call: TRBD2 (5 bases). The CDR3 has 16 residues. Germline CDR1 and CDR2: SGHTA and FQGTGA. V was shortened by 5 bases and J by 5 bases, with 18 bases between the two germline ends. CDR3: CASSNPGSRLTGELFF. The CDR3 DNA follows: TGTGCCAGCAGCAACCCGGGATCCAGATTAACCGGGGAGCTGTTTTTT.

This clonotype occurred many times. CDR3 sequence reads: CASSSGPTNTGELFF. For the CDR3, the DNA is TGTGCCAGCAGCTCGGGACCTACGAACACCGGGGAGCTGTTTTTT. The chain has TRBV7-8 and TRBJ2-2; possibly TRBD1 or TRBD2 for D (5 bases each). Germline values: CDR1 SGHVS, CDR2 FQNEAQ. The CDR3 loop spans 15 amino acids. V lost 4 bases and J 0 bases, leaving 9 bases between the germline ends.

The table lists this clonotype with a few counts. The rearrangement links TRBV24-1 to TRBJ2-5; D ambiguous. The CDR3 covers 13 residues. The V end lost 11 bases, the J end lost 5 bases, and 17 bases lay between the germline ends. CDR1 and CDR2 (germline): KGHDR, SFDVKD. The CDR3 loop is CANPGPLEETQYF. CDR3 sequence (DNA): TGTGCCAACCCTGGACCGTTGGAGGAGACCCAGTACTTC.

There are a few counts of this clonotype. V is TRBV2 and J is TRBJ2-1; 9 bases are shared with TRBD1. Germline trimming cut 7 bases from V and 4 bases from J; bases unmatched to any gene: 8. The CDR3 consists of 15 residues. Germline V gives CDR1 SNHLY, CDR2 FYNNEI. The CDR3 sequence: CASKSGTGNYNEQFF. The DNA of the CDR3 is TGTGCCAGCAAATCCGGGACAGGGAATTACAATGAGCAGTTCTTC.

This clonotype was counted a few times. V usage is TRBV19 and J usage is TRBJ1-5; 7 bases map to TRBD1. The CDR3 contains 15 residues. The V segment lost 3 bases and the J segment 5 bases; nucleotides outside the gene matches: 7. The germline CDR1 and CDR2 sequences are LNHDA and SQIVND (reference sequence). CDR3 loop: CASSIFTRGDQPQHF. The CDR3 DNA sequence: TGTGCCAGTAGTATCTTCACCAGGGGGGATCAGCCCCAGCATTTT. Variable domain in full (rest from reference TRBV19 and TRBJ1-5): DGGITQSPKYLFRKEGQNVTLSCEQNLNHDAMYWYRQDPGQGLRLIYYSQIVNDFQKGDIAEGYSVSREKKESFPLTVTSAQKNPTAFYLCASSIFTRGDQPQHFGDGTRLSIL.